A single sample is the source of the 10 T cell receptor beta chains below, sequenced in a study of blood T cell repertoires in COVID-19. Generated by immunoSEQ multiplex PCR, the TCRdb table keeps only in-frame clones and is missing some. The sample shows roughly 170,000 clones, more than 65% of them seen only once. The sample comprised peripheral blood. The receptors originated from a woman in her fifties or sixties with COVID-19, enrolled during active disease.

This rearrangement joins TRBV2 to TRBJ2-6, with D perhaps TRBD2 (5 bases). The germline gives CDR1 SNHLY, CDR2 FYNNEI. Trimming stripped 4 bases from V and 4 bases from J, with 11 bases between. The CDR3 runs 15 residues. The CDR3 DNA follows: TGTGCCAGCAGTGCTGCGGGTAGGGGGGCCAACGTCCTGACTTTC. Translating it yields CASSAAGRGANVLTF.

V and J are TRBV19 and TRBJ2-1, with 10 bases matching TRBD2. V gave up 5 bases and J gave up 9 bases; unmatched junction bases: 7. The CDR3 extends over 14 amino acids. Per germline, CDR1 LNHDA and CDR2 SQIVND (reference sequence). The chain's CDR3 is CASSSLAGVGEQFF. CDR3 sequence (DNA): TGTGCCAGTAGTTCCCTAGCGGGAGTCGGTGAGCAGTTCTTC.

This clone appeared a few times. The same CDR3 arises from other DNA sequences in this sample as well. The chain is built from TRBV11-2 and TRBJ2-5; 8 bases are shared with TRBD2. V gave up 3 bases and J gave up 5 bases; unmatched junction bases: 5. This CDR3 comprises 14 residues. The germline V gene encodes CDR1 SGHAT and CDR2 FQNNGV. The CDR3 bases are TGTGCCAGCAGCTTGAGCGGGGGTCGGGAGACCCAGTACTTC. Translated, it gives CASSLSGGRETQYF.

This sequence joins TRBV7-2 and TRBJ2-2; 9 bases line up with TRBD2. This CDR3 is 15 amino acids long. The germline gives CDR1 SGHTA, CDR2 FQGNSA. Trimming took 7 bases from V and 5 from J; bases not matched to a gene: 8. In DNA form, the CDR3 reads TGTGCCAGCAACATGGGGCTAGCGGGAACCGGGGAGCTGTTTTTT. It encodes CASNMGLAGTGELFF.

The chain has TRBV5-1 and TRBJ2-7, with 8 bases aligning to TRBD1. The V and J ends lost 0 bases and 6 bases, in that order; junction bases with no gene match: 11. CDR1 is SGHRS, CDR2 YFSETQ, per germline. CDR3 length: 16 amino acids. CDR3: CASSLEGRGQGGEQYV. CDR3 bases: TGCGCCAGCAGCTTGGAGGGGCGAGGACAGGGAGGCGAGCAGTACGTC.

V and J are TRBV6-5 and TRBJ1-2, with TRBD1 identical over 12 bases. With V trimmed by 1 base and J by 7 bases, 1 base remained unmatched. The CDR3 sequence is 14 residues long. CDR1 is MNHEY and CDR2 is SVGAGI in the germline V gene. Here the CDR3 DNA reads TGTGCCAGCAGTTACTGGGGACAGGGGGCTGGCTACACCTTC. Amino acid sequence: CASSYWGQGAGYTF.

In this sample, this clone turned up once. CDR3 sequence (DNA): TGTGCCAGTAGTGACAGGTACTCCTACGAGCAGTACGTC. Encoded protein: CASSDRYSYEQYV. The chain joins TRBV14 to TRBJ2-7; maybe TRBD1 (6 bases). The CDR3 runs to 13 residues. Trimming took off 9 bases at V and 0 bases at J, with 12 bases between the two ends. Germline CDR1 SGHDN, CDR2 FVKESK.

This rearrangement joins TRBV10-1 to TRBJ1-1; possible D gene TRBD1, 5 bases. The ends were cut back, 9 bases at V and 1 base at J, with 21 bases in the middle. Per germline, CDR1 WNHNN and CDR2 SYGVQD (reference sequence). The CDR3 sequence is 16 residues long. The CDR3 DNA reads as TGCGCCAGTAGACGCGGAGGGGCGCGGAGGAACACTGAAGCTTTCTTT. Its protein product is CASRRGGARRNTEAFF.

This chain connects TRBV6-5 to TRBJ2-1, with 10 bases lining up with TRBD2. The CDR3 extends over 16 amino acids. The V and J ends lost 4 bases and 1 base, in that order; junction bases with no gene match: 4. Germline V gives CDR1 MNHEY, CDR2 SVGAGI. DNA of the CDR3: TGTGCCAGCAGTTTGAATAGCGGGAGGTCCTACAATGAGCAGTTCTTC. The encoded protein is CASSLNSGRSYNEQFF.

This chain uses TRBV24-1 with TRBJ1-2; TRBD1 might be the D (5 bases). There are 14 residues in the CDR3. V dropped 2 bases and J dropped 8 bases, with 14 bases sitting between them. In germline, CDR1 is KGHDR, CDR2 SFDVKD. The CDR3 region has the DNA TGTGCCACCAGTGATTCTAACAGGCAAGGGGGCTACACCTTC. Protein product: CATSDSNRQGGYTF.